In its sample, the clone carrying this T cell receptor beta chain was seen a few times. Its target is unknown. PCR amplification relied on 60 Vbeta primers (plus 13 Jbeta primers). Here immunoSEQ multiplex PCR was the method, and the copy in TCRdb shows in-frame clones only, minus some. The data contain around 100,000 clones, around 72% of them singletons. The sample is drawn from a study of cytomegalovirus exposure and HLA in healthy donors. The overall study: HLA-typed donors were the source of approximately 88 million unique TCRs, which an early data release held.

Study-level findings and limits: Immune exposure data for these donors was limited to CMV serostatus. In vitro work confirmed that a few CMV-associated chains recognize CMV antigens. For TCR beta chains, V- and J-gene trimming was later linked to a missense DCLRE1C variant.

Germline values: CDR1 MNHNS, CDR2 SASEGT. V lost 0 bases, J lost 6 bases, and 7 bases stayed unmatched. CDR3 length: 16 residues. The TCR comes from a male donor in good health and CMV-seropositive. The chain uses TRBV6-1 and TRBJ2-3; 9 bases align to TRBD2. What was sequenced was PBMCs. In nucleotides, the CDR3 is TGTGCCAGCAGTGAAGCTGGCGGGGGGGTTAGGGATACGCAGTATTTT. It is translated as CASSEAGGGVRDTQYF.